Sequencing of this TCR beta chain was carried out in a study of blood T cell repertoires in COVID-19. During active infection, Seattle patients enrolled and were then monitored through disease. Using immunoSEQ multiplex PCR, the repertoire was profiled, and TCRdb retains in-frame clones only, with some absent. The data hold about 49,000 clones, with 65% to 90% observed a single time. Germline loops: CDR1 SGHNT, CDR2 YYREEE (reference sequence). The CDR3 spans 16 residues. Germline trimming cut 0 bases from V and 3 bases from J; bases unmatched to any gene: 4. V and J are TRBV5-4 and TRBJ2-1, with 9 bases that match TRBD2. The sequence derives from a woman older than 75 with COVID-19, enrolled during active disease. Specimen: peripheral blood. The CDR3 reads CASSLGGGGHYNEQFF. In DNA form, the CDR3 reads TGTGCCAGCAGCTTGGGCGGGGGGGGCCACTACAATGAGCAGTTCTTC.